The text below deals with one T cell receptor (beta chain). Authors' data handling: Amplifying reference gene primers gave estimates of nucleated cell counts. Sequenced by immunoSEQ multiplex PCR; TCRdb stores in-frame clones only, minus some. The V and J calls and clone size were taken over from that table, and D and trimming were inferred from the DNA. The table records roughly 300,000 clones, about 90% of them present only once. These data come from a study of blood T cell repertoires in COVID-19. Overall study context: In each case, the material was cDNA or gDNA derived from T cells, B-cell-depleted T cells, or PBMCs.

This receptor was taken from a woman in her twenties or thirties who had recovered from COVID-19. Sequenced sample: PBMCs or T cells enriched from blood (not recorded which).

The CDR3 here is CASSLDGTVDYGYTF. The CDR3 coding sequence is TGTGCCAGCAGCTTGGATGGGACTGTTGACTATGGCTACACCTTC. This rearrangement joins TRBV5-4 to TRBJ1-2; possible D gene TRBD1, 5 bases. Trimming removed 0 bases from V and 3 bases from J, with 12 bases in between. Germline V gene lookup returns CDR1 SGHNT and CDR2 YYREEE (reference sequence). This CDR3 contains 15 residues.